This T cell receptor (beta chain) stems from a study of OX40 agonist ivuxolimab in advanced cancers. Study-wide context: Ivuxolimab is an agonistic anti-OX40 (CD134) antibody, and patients were treated with it. With a range of roughly 20 to 85, age averaged about 59 years, and about 82% were male. Enrollees could have had prior anti-PD-1, anti-PD-L1 or anti-CTLA-4 therapy, which more than 30% had received.

Some clones are missing from TCRdb's copy, which holds only in-frame ones; the method was immunoSEQ multiplex PCR. The sample has about 48,000 clones, around 91% seen once. Germline V gene lookup returns CDR1 LGHNA and CDR2 YSLEER. Trimming stripped 3 bases from V and 2 bases from J, with 11 bases between. CDR3 length equals 14 residues. The chain joins TRBV4-3 to TRBJ2-7; TRBD2 might be the D (5 bases). Sample: CD4+ or CD8+ T cells sorted from blood, taken in a trial of the OX40 agonist ivuxolimab. The TCR was taken from an adult with an advanced solid tumor such as melanoma, head and neck, liver or kidney cancer. CDR3 nucleotides: TGCGCCAGCAGCCAGGGTGCCGGGGCCTACGAGCAGTACTTC. It is translated as CASSQGAGAYEQYF.